This T cell receptor (beta chain) was identified in a study of T cells in Graves' hyperthyroidism and ophthalmopathy. RNA transcripts provided the source from which TCR beta CDR3 regions were amplified. The TCR CDR3 was amplified in a first-round RT-PCR using the HTBI primer set. TCRdb re-derived calls from the multiplex PCR reads in MiXCR, one entry per CDR3 protein. The sample yields roughly 500,000 distinct CDR3 sequences, roughly 45% seen once. In the case of this clonotype: The antigen is unknown. A junction end diverges from the germline sequence, so it may reflect a read error.

Germline CDR1 reads SEHNR; CDR2 reads FQNEAQ (reference sequence). The CDR3 has 14 amino acids. Study-wide results and caveats: Ophthalmopathy got predicted by the model a median approximately six months before its onset. Ophthalmopathy cases were set apart from stable hyperthyroidism by a 13 V-J model. In blood, most of the thyroid clonotypes expanded above 0.001 were also present.

This TCR was recovered from an adult woman with Graves' disease, either hyperthyroidism or ophthalmopathy (not recorded which). What was sequenced was peripheral blood or thyroid tissue (not recorded which). The chain uses TRBV7-9 and TRBJ1-2, with D maybe TRBD1 (5 bases). CDR3 DNA: TGTGCCAGCAGCCAAGATCGTGGAGGGGTTGGCGACACCTTC. It codes for CASSQDRGGVGDTF.